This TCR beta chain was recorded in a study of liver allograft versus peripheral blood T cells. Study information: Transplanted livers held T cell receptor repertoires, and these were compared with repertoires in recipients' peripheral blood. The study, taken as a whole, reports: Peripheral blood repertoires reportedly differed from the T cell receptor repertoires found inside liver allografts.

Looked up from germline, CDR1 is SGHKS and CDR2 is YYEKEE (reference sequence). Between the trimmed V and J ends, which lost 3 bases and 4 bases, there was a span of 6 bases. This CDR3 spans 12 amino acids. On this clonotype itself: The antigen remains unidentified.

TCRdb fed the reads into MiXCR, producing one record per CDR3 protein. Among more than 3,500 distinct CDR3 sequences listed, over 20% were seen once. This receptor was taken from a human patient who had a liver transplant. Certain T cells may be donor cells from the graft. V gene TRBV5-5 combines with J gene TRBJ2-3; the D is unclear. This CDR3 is CASSSFADTQYF. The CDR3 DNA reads TGTGCCAGCAGCTCTTTCGCAGATACGCAGTATTTT.